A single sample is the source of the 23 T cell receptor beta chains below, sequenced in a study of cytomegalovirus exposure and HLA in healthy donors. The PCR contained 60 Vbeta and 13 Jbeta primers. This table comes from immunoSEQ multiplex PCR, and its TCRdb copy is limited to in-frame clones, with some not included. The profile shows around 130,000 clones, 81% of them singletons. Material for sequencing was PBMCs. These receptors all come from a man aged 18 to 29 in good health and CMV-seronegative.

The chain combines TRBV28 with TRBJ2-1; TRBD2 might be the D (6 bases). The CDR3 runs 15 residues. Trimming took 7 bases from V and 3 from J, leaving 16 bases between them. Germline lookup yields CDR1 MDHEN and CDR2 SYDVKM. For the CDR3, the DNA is TGTGCCAGCACCCAAGGGGCGGGGATCTACAATGAGCAGTTCTTC. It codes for CASTQGAGIYNEQFF.

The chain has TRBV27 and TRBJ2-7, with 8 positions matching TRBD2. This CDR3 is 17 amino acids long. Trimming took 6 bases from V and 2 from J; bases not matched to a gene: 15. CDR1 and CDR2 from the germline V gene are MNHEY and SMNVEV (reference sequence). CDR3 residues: CASSSVTPGGSAYEQYF. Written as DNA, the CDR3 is TGTGCCAGCAGCTCCGTAACTCCGGGGGGGAGCGCCTACGAGCAGTACTTC.

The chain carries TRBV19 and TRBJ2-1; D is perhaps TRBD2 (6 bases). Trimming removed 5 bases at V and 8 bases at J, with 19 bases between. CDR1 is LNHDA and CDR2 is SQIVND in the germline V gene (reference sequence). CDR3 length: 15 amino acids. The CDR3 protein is CASSGTGSPSDEQFF. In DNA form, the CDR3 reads TGTGCCAGTAGTGGAACCGGGAGCCCATCGGATGAGCAGTTCTTC.

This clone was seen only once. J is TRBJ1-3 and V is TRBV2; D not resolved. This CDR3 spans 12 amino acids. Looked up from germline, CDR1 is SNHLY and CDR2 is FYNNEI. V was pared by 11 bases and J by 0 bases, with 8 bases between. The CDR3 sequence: CAVEGSGNTIYF. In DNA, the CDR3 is TGTGCCGTGGAGGGCTCTGGAAACACCATATATTTT.

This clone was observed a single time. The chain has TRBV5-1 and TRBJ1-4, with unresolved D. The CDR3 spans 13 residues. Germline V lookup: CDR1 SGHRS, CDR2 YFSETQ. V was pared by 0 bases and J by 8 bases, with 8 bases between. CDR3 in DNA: TGCGCCAGCAGCTTGGCAGAGGAGGAAAAACTGTTTTTT. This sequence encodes CASSLAEEEKLFF. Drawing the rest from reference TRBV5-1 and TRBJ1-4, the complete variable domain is KAGVTQTPRYLIKTRGQQVTLSCSPISGHRSVSWYQQTPGQGLQFLFEYFSETQRNKGNFPGRFSGRQFSNSRSEMNVSTLELGDSALYLCASSLAEEEKLFFGSGTQLSVL.

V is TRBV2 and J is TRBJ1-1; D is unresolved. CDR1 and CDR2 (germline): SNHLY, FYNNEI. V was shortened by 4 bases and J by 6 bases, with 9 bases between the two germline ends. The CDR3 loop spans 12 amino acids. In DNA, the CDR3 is TGTGCCAGCAGTGTGGACTCCCCTGAAGCTTTCTTT. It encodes CASSVDSPEAFF.

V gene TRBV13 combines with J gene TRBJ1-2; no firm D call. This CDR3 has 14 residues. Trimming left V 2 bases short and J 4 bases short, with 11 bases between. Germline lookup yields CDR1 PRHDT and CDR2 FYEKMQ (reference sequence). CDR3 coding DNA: TGTGCCAGCAGCTTATTGCAGGATCGCTATGGCTACACCTTC. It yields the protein CASSLLQDRYGYTF.

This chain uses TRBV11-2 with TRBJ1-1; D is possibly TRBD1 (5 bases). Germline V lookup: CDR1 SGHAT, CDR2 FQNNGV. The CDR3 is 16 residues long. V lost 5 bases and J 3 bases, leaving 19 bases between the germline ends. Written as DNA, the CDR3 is TGTGCCAGCAGCCCTAGGGGCAGGGAGGTTGACACTGAAGCTTTCTTT. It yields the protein CASSPRGREVDTEAFF.

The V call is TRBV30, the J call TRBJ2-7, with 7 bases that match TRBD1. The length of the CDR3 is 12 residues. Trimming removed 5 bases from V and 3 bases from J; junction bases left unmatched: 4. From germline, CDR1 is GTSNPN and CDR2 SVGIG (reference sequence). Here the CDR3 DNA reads TGTGCCTGGGGGGGACAGAACTACGAGCAGTACTTC. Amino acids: CAWGGQNYEQYF.

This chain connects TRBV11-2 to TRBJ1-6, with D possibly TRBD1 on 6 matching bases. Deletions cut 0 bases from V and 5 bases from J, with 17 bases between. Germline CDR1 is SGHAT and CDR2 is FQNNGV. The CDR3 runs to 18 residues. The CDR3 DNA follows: TGTGCCAGCAGCTTAGACCCTCGCCCCAGGGGAGATAATTCACCCCTCCACTTT. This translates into CASSLDPRPRGDNSPLHF.

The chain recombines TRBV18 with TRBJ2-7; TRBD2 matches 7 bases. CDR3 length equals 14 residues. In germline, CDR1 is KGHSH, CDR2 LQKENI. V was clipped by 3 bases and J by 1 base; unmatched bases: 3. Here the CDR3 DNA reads TGTGCCAGCTCACCGGGGCGGGGGTCCTACGAGCAGTACTTC. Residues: CASSPGRGSYEQYF. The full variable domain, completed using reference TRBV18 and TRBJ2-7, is NAGVMQNPRHLVRRRGQEARLRCSPMKGHSHVYWYRQLPEEGLKFMVYLQKENIIDESGMPKERFSAEFPKEGPSILRIQQVVRGDSAAYFCASSPGRGSYEQYFGPGTRLTVT.

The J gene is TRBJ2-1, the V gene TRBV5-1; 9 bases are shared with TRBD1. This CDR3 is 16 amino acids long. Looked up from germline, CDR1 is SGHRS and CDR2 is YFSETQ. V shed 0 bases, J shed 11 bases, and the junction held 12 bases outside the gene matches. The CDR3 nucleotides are TGCGCCAGCAGCTTGGAAGGGACAGGGAGGATTCCAAAGCAGTTCTTC. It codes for CASSLEGTGRIPKQFF.

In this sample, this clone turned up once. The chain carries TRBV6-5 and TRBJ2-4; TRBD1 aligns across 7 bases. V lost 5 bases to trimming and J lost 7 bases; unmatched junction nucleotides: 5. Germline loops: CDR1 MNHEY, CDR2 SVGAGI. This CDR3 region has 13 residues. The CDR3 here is CASSRLRGNIQYF. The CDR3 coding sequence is TGTGCCAGCAGTCGCCTCAGGGGGAACATTCAGTACTTC.

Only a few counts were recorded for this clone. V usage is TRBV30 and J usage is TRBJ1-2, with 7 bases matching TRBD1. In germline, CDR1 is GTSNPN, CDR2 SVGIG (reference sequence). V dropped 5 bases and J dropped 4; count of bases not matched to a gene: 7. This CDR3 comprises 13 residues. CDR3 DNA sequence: TGTGCCTGGCGCCACCGGGACAGCTATGGCTACACCTTC. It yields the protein CAWRHRDSYGYTF.

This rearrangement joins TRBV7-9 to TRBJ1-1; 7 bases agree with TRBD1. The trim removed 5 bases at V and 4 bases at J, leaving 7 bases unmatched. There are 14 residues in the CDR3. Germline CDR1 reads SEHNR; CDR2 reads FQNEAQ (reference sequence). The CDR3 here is CASSRQGYATEAFF. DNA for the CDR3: TGTGCCAGCAGCCGACAGGGTTATGCCACTGAAGCTTTCTTT.

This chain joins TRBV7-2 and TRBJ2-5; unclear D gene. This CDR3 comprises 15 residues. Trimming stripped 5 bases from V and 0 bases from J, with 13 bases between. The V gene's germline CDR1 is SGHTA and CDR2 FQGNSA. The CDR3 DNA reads TGTGCCAGCAGCCCGGGTTGGGTGTACCAAGAGACCCAGTACTTC. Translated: CASSPGWVYQETQYF.

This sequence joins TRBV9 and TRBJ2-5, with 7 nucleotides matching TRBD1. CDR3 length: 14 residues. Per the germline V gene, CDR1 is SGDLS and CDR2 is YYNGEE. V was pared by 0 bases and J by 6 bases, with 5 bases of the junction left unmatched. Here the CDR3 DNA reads TGTGCCAGCAGCGTAGAAGACAGGGAGAAGACCCAGTACTTC. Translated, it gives CASSVEDREKTQYF.

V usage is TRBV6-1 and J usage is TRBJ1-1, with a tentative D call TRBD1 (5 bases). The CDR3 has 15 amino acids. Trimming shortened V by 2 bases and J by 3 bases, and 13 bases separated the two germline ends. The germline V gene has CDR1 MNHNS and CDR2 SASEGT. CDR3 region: CASSEFWGRDTEAFF. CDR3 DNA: TGTGCCAGCAGTGAATTTTGGGGGAGGGACACTGAAGCTTTCTTT.

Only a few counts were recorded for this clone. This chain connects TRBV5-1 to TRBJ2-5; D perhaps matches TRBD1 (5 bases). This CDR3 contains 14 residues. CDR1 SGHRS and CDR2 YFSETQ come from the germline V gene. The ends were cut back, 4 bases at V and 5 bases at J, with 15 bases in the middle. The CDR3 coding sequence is TGCGCCAGCAGCCAAGTAGGGGTCGAGGAGACCCAGTACTTC. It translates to CASSQVGVEETQYF.

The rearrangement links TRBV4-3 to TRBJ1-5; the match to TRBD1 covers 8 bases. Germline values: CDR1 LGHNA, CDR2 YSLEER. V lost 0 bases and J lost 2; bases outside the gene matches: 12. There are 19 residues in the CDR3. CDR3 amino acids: CASSQDLSATGQGNQPQHF. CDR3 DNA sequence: TGCGCCAGCAGCCAAGATCTTTCGGCCACGGGACAGGGCAATCAGCCCCAGCATTTT.

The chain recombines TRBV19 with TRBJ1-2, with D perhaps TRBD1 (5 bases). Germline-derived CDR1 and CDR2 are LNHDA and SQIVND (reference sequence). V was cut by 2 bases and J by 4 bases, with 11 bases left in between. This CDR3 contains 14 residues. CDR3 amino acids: CASSITGTSYGYTF. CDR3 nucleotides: TGTGCCAGTAGTATAACAGGTACCTCCTATGGCTACACCTTC. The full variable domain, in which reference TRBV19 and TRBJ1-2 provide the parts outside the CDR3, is DGGITQSPKYLFRKEGQNVTLSCEQNLNHDAMYWYRQDPGQGLRLIYYSQIVNDFQKGDIAEGYSVSREKKESFPLTVTSAQKNPTAFYLCASSITGTSYGYTFGSGTRLTVV.

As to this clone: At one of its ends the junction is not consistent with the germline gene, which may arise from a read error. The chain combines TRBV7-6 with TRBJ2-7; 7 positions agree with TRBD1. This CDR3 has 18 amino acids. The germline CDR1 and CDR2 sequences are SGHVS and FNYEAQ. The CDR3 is CASSFDQDRPLVSGGLSF. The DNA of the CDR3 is TGTGCCAGCAGCTTCGACCAGGACAGGCCCCTGGTGTCGGGCGGGCTTTCATTC. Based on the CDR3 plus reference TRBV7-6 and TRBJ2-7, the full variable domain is GAGVSQSPRYKVTKRGQDVALRCDPISGHVSLYWYRQALGQGPEFLTYFNYEAQQDKSGLPNDRFSAERPEGSISTLTIQRTEQRDSAMYRCASSFDQDRPLVSGGLSFGPGTRLTVT.

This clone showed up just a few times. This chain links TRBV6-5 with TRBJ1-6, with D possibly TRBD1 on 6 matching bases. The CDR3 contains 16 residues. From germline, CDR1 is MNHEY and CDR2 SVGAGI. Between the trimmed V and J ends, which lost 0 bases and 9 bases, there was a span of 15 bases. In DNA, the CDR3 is TGTGCCAGCAGTTACTCGCACAGGGTTATAGGTTCACCCCTCCACTTT. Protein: CASSYSHRVIGSPLHF.